Listed below are T cell receptor beta chains from one sample, sequenced in a study of blood T cells in healthy people across ages. TCRdb recomputed calls from the 5' RACE reads with MiXCR, one row per CDR3 protein. The profile shows about 690,000 distinct CDR3 sequences, 35% to 50% of them singletons. The source material was blood. Receptors were obtained from an elderly man in good health. Each CDR3 is given with its conserved first and last residue. The D gene is left open where the match is weak. Only some rows state a clone size, as once, few, many or a class for expanded clones.

V	D	size	J	DNA	CDR3
TRBV12-3/TRBV12-4	-	-	TRBJ1-1	TGTGCCAGCAGTTCTCACAGGGTGAACACTGAAGCTTTCTTT	CASSSHRVNTEAFF
TRBV20-1	-	few	TRBJ2-3	TGCAGTGCCGCACCCATTCGGGAGTCGTCAGATACGCAGTATTTT	CSAAPIRESSDTQYF
TRBV6-2/TRBV6-3	TRBD2	-	TRBJ2-1	TGTGCCAGCAGTTACTGGAGAGGTTCGAGACTAGCGGGTTTGAGCTCCTACAATGAGCAGTTCTTC	CASSYWRGSRLAGLSSYNEQFF
TRBV27	TRBD2	few	TRBJ2-3	TGTGCCAGCAGTAAGGGACTAGTTAGTCCAGATACGCAGTATTTT	CASSKGLVSPDTQYF
TRBV14	-	-	TRBJ2-5	TGTGCCAGCAGCCAAGCGACCTCGTTAACCCAGTACTTC	CASSQATSLTQYF
TRBV4-1	TRBD1	-	TRBJ2-5	TGCGCCAGCAGCGCGACAGGGGGCGAAGAGACCCAGTACTTC	CASSATGGEETQYF
TRBV20-1	-	-	TRBJ1-6	TGCAGTGCCAATACAGGACAGATCCAGAATTCACCCCTCCACTTT	CSANTGQIQNSPLHF
TRBV28	-	-	TRBJ2-1	TGTGTCAGCAGAGACCAGGGGAGCTCCTACAATGAGCAGTTCTTC	CVSRDQGSSYNEQFF
TRBV18	-	-	TRBJ2-4	TGTGCCAGCTCACCACCGGCGGGGCGGGACATTCAGTACTTC	CASSPPAGRDIQYF
TRBV9	-	-	TRBJ2-3	TGTGCCAGCAGCGTAGAAATTAGCACAGATACGCAGTATTTT	CASSVEISTDTQYF
TRBV7-9	TRBD2	-	TRBJ2-1	TGTGCCAGCAGCTTAGAACTAGCGGAATCCACGAAGCAGTTCTTC	CASSLELAESTKQFF
TRBV4-2	TRBD2	few	TRBJ2-5	TGTGCCAGCAGCCAAGAGGTTAGGGCTAGCGGGAGTAGCAATGAGCAGTACTTC	CASSQEVRASGSSNEQYF
TRBV5-4	-	-	TRBJ2-4	TGTGCCAGCAGCTTAAAGGGCCCCCGAAACATTCAGTACTTC	CASSLKGPRNIQYF
TRBV24-1	-	-	TRBJ1-6	TGTGCCACCAGTGATTCGGGGGAATCACCCCTCCACTTT	CATSDSGESPLHF
TRBV3-1	TRBD2	-	TRBJ2-3	TGTGCCAGCAGCCAAGATCCTAGCGGGAGCCTTAGAAGCACAGATACGCAGTATTTT	CASSQDPSGSLRSTDTQYF
TRBV7-2	TRBD1	-	TRBJ1-1	TGTGCCAGCAGCATACAATTCACAGGGGGTGAAGCTTTCTTT	CASSIQFTGGEAFF
TRBV10-3	TRBD1	many	TRBJ2-3	TGTGCCATCAGTGGGCCCGGGACAGGGGGCCGGGTCGGCACAGATACGCAGTATTTT	CAISGPGTGGRVGTDTQYF
TRBV7-2	TRBD1	-	TRBJ1-2	TGTGCCAGCAGCGCACAGGGGGCTTATATGTCTGGCTACACCTTC	CASSAQGAYMSGYTF
TRBV20-1	TRBD1	-	TRBJ2-5	TGCAGTGCCGGGGACAGTCAAGAGACCCAGTACTTC	CSAGDSQETQYF
TRBV20-1	-	few	TRBJ2-5	TGCAGTACGGTACAGGGAAAGGTGGAGACCCAGTACTTC	CSTVQGKVETQYF
TRBV7-2	-	-	TRBJ2-1	TGTGCCAGCAGCTTAGCGGCAGGCTGGTCCAGAAATGAGCAGTTCTTC	CASSLAAGWSRNEQFF
TRBV7-9	TRBD2	-	TRBJ2-7	TGTGCCGGCAGCCTGGGACTAGCGGGAGTCAAAACCGAGCAGTACTTC	CAGSLGLAGVKTEQYF
TRBV7-2	-	-	TRBJ2-3	TGTGCCAGCAGCTTGGGCACGTCAGATACGCAGTATTTT	CASSLGTSDTQYF
TRBV29-1	-	-	TRBJ2-3	TGCAGCGTTGATGGCGGGTTTAGCACAGATACGCAGTATTTT	CSVDGGFSTDTQYF
TRBV5-1	-	-	TRBJ1-2	TGCGCCAGCAGCTTGGAGGGGGGAAACTATGGCTACACCTTC	CASSLEGGNYGYTF
TRBV10-3	-	few	TRBJ2-7	TGTGCCATCAATACGGAGAGCGAGCAGTACTTC	CAINTESEQYF
TRBV29-1	-	many	TRBJ2-7	TGCAGCGTTGGAGGGCCCTACGAGCAGTACTTC	CSVGGPYEQYF
TRBV20-1	-	few	TRBJ2-1	TGCAGTGCTAGGCGGGACTCTCAGGACGGGCGTGAGCAGTTCTTC	CSARRDSQDGREQFF
TRBV4-1	-	few	TRBJ1-4	TGCGCCAGCAGCCAAGAAAGGGGCAATGAAAAACTGTTTTTT	CASSQERGNEKLFF
TRBV6-4	TRBD1	-	TRBJ2-7	TGTGCCAGCTGCGACAGGGGGAACCCCTCCTACGAGCAGTACTTC	CASCDRGNPSYEQYF
TRBV7-9	TRBD2	-	TRBJ2-7	TGTGCCAGCAGCTCGCTAGCGGGAGGGTTCTCCTACGAGCAGTACTTC	CASSSLAGGFSYEQYF
TRBV5-6	-	-	TRBJ2-4	TGTGCCAGCAGCCCCCTCGAGGGGGACATTCAGTACTTC	CASSPLEGDIQYF
TRBV29-1	-	few	TRBJ2-1	TGCAGCGTTGGTACAGGCCTAACGGGTGAGCAGTTCTTC	CSVGTGLTGEQFF
TRBV15	-	-	TRBJ2-3	TGTGCCACCAGCGGAAACCTCCTCCAAGCCGGGACTCGGAGCACAGATACGCAGTATTTT	CATSGNLLQAGTRSTDTQYF
TRBV27	-	-	TRBJ2-3	TGTGCCAGCTCTCTAAAATACACAGGTACGCAGTATTTT	CASSLKYTGTQYF
TRBV7-2	-	few	TRBJ1-1	TGTGCCAGCAGTTTGGACTCTAGCCGGCAAGCTTTCTTT	CASSLDSSRQAFF
TRBV6-5	-	-	TRBJ2-7	TGTGCCAGCAGTTACACCACACTACCCTACGAGCAGTACTTC	CASSYTTLPYEQYF